These 4 T cell receptor beta chains share one sample of origin, sequenced in a study of T-cell reconstitution after alpha-beta-depleted transplantation in children (dated by TCRdb to about 2016). Receptors were amplified or captured by PCR. The sequencer listed for this sample is Illumina HiSeq 2500. TCR library preparation used molecular barcoding, with unique molecular identifiers applied to normalize quantification of the TCRbeta repertoire. TCRdb itself trimmed the public reads at Q25 with fastp, ran MiXCR and retained productive beta chains. Entries that share a CDR3 protein sequence are merged under the most common genes and DNA. The sample contains a few hundred thousand distinct CDR3 sequences, approximately 9.8% of them found a single time. 5% to 5.5% of the sample rests with the top ten. The sample here was PBMCs from the stem cell graft donor, taken from the stem cell graft. Receptor source: a human donor who donated a stem cell graft to a child with SCID.

This clonotype was seen repeatedly, ten times or more. J is TRBJ2-7 and V is TRBV15, with a tentative D call TRBD2 (5 bases). Between the trimmed V and J ends, which lost 0 bases and 6 bases, there was a span of 12 bases. This CDR3 comprises 14 residues. Germline CDR1 and CDR2: LNHNV and YYDKDF (reference sequence). The CDR3 DNA reads as TGTGCCACCAGCAGAGATAAGAGGGCCAGCGAGCAGTACTTC. It specifies CATSRDKRASEQYF.

This clonotype was counted between two and nine times. The gene calls are TRBV27 and TRBJ1-2, with TRBD1 identical over 8 bases. This CDR3 has 15 residues. Germline V gene lookup returns CDR1 MNHEY and CDR2 SMNVEV (reference sequence). Trimming took 1 base from V and 7 from J; bases not matched to a gene: 8. DNA of the CDR3: TGTGCCAGCAGTTTATATGGGACAGGCCGTCTTGGCTACACCTTC. Protein product: CASSLYGTGRLGYTF.

The chain uses TRBV20-1 and TRBJ1-2; 10 nucleotides match TRBD1. V lost 3 bases to trimming and J lost 0 bases; unmatched junction nucleotides: 10. Germline CDR1 and CDR2: DFQATT and SNEGSKA (reference sequence). CDR3 size: 17 residues. The CDR3 loop reads CSASRPGQGFPNYGYTF. The CDR3 bases are TGCAGTGCTAGTAGGCCGGGACAGGGGTTCCCTAACTATGGCTACACCTTC.

Ten or more counts support this clonotype. This rearrangement joins TRBV7-9 to TRBJ2-6; D gene ambiguous. Germline V gene lookup returns CDR1 SEHNR and CDR2 FQNEAQ (reference sequence). There are 15 residues in the CDR3. The V and J ends lost 3 bases and 0 bases respectively, with 6 bases between them. CDR3 in amino acids: CASSFWSSGANVLTF. Here the CDR3 DNA reads TGTGCCAGCAGCTTCTGGAGCTCTGGGGCCAACGTCCTGACTTTC.